This T cell receptor beta chain was sequenced during a study of blood T cell repertoires in COVID-19. About the study: Samples came from the United States, Italy and Spain, spanning acute and convalescent COVID-19. In each case, the material was cDNA or gDNA derived from T cells, B-cell-depleted T cells, or PBMCs.

J lost 3 bases, V lost 6 bases, and 12 bases had no gene match. Per the germline V gene, CDR1 is LGHNA and CDR2 is YNFKEQ. The CDR3 loop spans 17 amino acids. In the original workflow: Counts of nucleated cells, estimated from reference gene primer amplification, were obtained. TCRdb's table, derived via immunoSEQ multiplex PCR, lists solely in-frame clones and lacks some. V and J calls plus clone size are reproduced from that table; the DNA served to infer D and trimming. The sample holds fewer than 400,000 clones, less than 85% seen once. The sequenced sample consisted of peripheral blood. The sequence was collected from a woman aged 18-35 years with acute or convalescent COVID-19. V is TRBV4-2 and J is TRBJ1-1, with 11 nucleotides matching TRBD1. This CDR3 is CASRHNLGQGVDTEAFF. The CDR3 DNA sequence: TGTGCCAGCAGACACAATTTGGGACAGGGGGTCGACACTGAAGCTTTCTTT.